The rows below give T cell receptor beta chains drawn from one sample of a study of early T cells in non-severe SARS-CoV-2 infection. Each CDR3 protein is one row after TCRdb ran MiXCR on the 5' RACE reads. The sample carries 65,000 to 85,000 distinct CDR3 sequences, over 8% recorded once. Sample: whole blood, taken at baseline. All receptors derive from an adult who was a healthcare worker with PCR-confirmed SARS-CoV-2 infection or an uninfected control (not recorded which). Both conserved end residues are part of each CDR3. The D gene is left open where the match is weak. Only part of the rows carry a size: once, few, many, or a class if the clone is expanded.

CDR3nt	CDR3aa	abundance	j_gene	d_gene	v_gene
TGCAGTGCTAGAGATGGCGGGGGTGTAGGAAACACCATATATTTT	CSARDGGGVGNTIYF	many	TRBJ1-3	NA	TRBV20-1
TGTGCCAGCAGCTTATACCTTAGCGGGAGAGGTTTTAATGAGCAGTTCTTC	CASSLYLSGRGFNEQFF	few	TRBJ2-1	TRBD2	TRBV7-9
TGCGCCAGCAGCCAACAGCCAGGGGTCGAGACCCAGTACTTC	CASSQQPGVETQYF	many	TRBJ2-5	NA	TRBV4-1
TGTGCCAGCAGCCACGTTGTCCGTGTTGCGCGCACGGGGAGCCAGGGTGTCGGCGGGGAGCTGTTTTTT	CASSHVVRVARTGSQGVGGELFF	NA	TRBJ2-2	NA	TRBV4-2
TGCGCCAGCAGCTTGCTAGTAGGGGGCTCCTACGAGCAGTACTTC	CASSLLVGGSYEQYF	many	TRBJ2-7	NA	TRBV5-1
TGCGCCAGCAGCTTAGACGGAAGATCCTACGAGCAGTACTTC	CASSLDGRSYEQYF	NA	TRBJ2-7	NA	TRBV5-1
TGTGCCACCAGTCCGGTCCCCGACACCGGGGAGCTGTTTTTT	CATSPVPDTGELFF	many	TRBJ2-2	NA	TRBV27
TGCAGCGCACGGGACAGGGTCGACGAGCAGTACTTC	CSARDRVDEQYF	many	TRBJ2-7	TRBD1	TRBV29-1
TGTGCCAGCACCCCGGACAGGGCAAACACTGAAGCTTTCTTT	CASTPDRANTEAFF	medium-sized	TRBJ1-1	TRBD1	TRBV7-8
TGTGCCAGCAGTTACTCCCGGACAGTCTACGAGCAGTACTTC	CASSYSRTVYEQYF	NA	TRBJ2-7	NA	TRBV6-2/TRBV6-3
TGTGCCAGCAGCTTAGAGGGCCAGCCCCAGCATTTT	CASSLEGQPQHF	few	TRBJ1-5	NA	TRBV11-2
TGTGCCAGCAGTGTGGTCAGACTGGGGGCGGCGTACGAGCAGTACTTC	CASSVVRLGAAYEQYF	many	TRBJ2-7	NA	TRBV28
TGTGCCAGCAGCTTCGGGGAGAACACTGAAGCTTTCTTT	CASSFGENTEAFF	few	TRBJ1-1	NA	TRBV11-1
TGTGCCAGCAGTTTCTTTAGTACCGGGGAGCTGTTTTTT	CASSFFSTGELFF	few	TRBJ2-2	NA	TRBV12-3/TRBV12-4
TGTGCCAGCAGCCCGAGCGGGACAGGTCAAGAGACCCAGTACTTC	CASSPSGTGQETQYF	many	TRBJ2-5	NA	TRBV7-8
TGTGCCAGCAGCCCGCGAACCTTTAACTATGGCTACACCTTC	CASSPRTFNYGYTF	many	TRBJ1-2	NA	TRBV7-2
TGTGCCAGCAGCTTATACCCGACGCCAAGACAGGGTCACACCTTC	CASSLYPTPRQGHTF	NA	TRBJ1-2	TRBD1	TRBV11-2
TGTGCCAGCGCTGGGAATAGCGGATACAATGAGCAGTTCTTC	CASAGNSGYNEQFF	NA	TRBJ2-1	NA	TRBV9
TGTGCCACCAGTGATTTAGACTCAAACACCGGGGAGCTGTTTTTT	CATSDLDSNTGELFF	NA	TRBJ2-2	NA	TRBV24-1
TGCAGTGCCGATAGCGGGAGGGCCGGCACAGATACGCAGTATTTT	CSADSGRAGTDTQYF	many	TRBJ2-3	TRBD2	TRBV20-1
TGTGCCAGCAGCTTACCATCTCTCCTGGCTTCGAGGACTGAAGCTTTCTTT	CASSLPSLLASRTEAFF	many	TRBJ1-1	NA	TRBV11-2
TGTGCCAGCAGCCCAATCGGGGGCCTAGCGGCGTACCAAGAGACCCAGTACTTC	CASSPIGGLAAYQETQYF	few	TRBJ2-5	NA	TRBV28
TGTGCCAGCAGTTCTGTAGCGGGAGACGAGCAGTACTTC	CASSSVAGDEQYF	NA	TRBJ2-7	TRBD2	TRBV28
TGTGCCAGCAGCTTTACAGGGGGTGGAGGAGAGACCCAGTACTTC	CASSFTGGGGETQYF	many	TRBJ2-5	TRBD1	TRBV5-6
TGTGCCAGCAATAAAAGGGGGGTCTCCTACGAGCAGTACTTC	CASNKRGVSYEQYF	NA	TRBJ2-7	NA	TRBV27
TGCAGTGCTAGAGAAGGCGCGACCCGAAGTACTGAAGCTTTCTTT	CSAREGATRSTEAFF	many	TRBJ1-1	NA	TRBV20-1
TGTGCCAGCAGTCTCATTGGACAGGGAGGAGATACGCAGTATTTT	CASSLIGQGGDTQYF	many	TRBJ2-3	TRBD1	TRBV12-3/TRBV12-4
TGCAGCGTTGAACGACCGGATAGCGGGAGAGAGACCCAGTACTTC	CSVERPDSGRETQYF	many	TRBJ2-5	TRBD2	TRBV29-1
TGTGCCAGCAGTTCTCGCGGGACAGGGGGCTACGAGCAGTACTTC	CASSSRGTGGYEQYF	NA	TRBJ2-7	TRBD1	TRBV6-2/TRBV6-3
TGTGCCAGCAGGACAGGACGCACAGATACGCAGTATTTT	CASRTGRTDTQYF	NA	TRBJ2-3	NA	TRBV6-2/TRBV6-3
TGTGCCAGCAGCCTGTGGACAGTAAAGAACACTGAAGCTTTCTTT	CASSLWTVKNTEAFF	few	TRBJ1-1	NA	TRBV28
TGTGCCAGTAGTATAAGCGGTAGGAGAGGGGGAAACTCTGGGGCCAACGTCCTGACTTTC	CASSISGRRGGNSGANVLTF	NA	TRBJ2-6	NA	TRBV19
TGTGCCAGCAGTTTCGGATGGACCGGGGAGCTGTTTTTT	CASSFGWTGELFF	few	TRBJ2-2	NA	TRBV5-6
TGCAGTGCTCCTGGGGCGACGGTCTCCTACAATGAGCAGTTCTTC	CSAPGATVSYNEQFF	NA	TRBJ2-1	NA	TRBV20-1
TGTGCCAGCAGTCGGACAGGGGGAAATTCACCCCTCCACTTT	CASSRTGGNSPLHF	few	TRBJ1-6	TRBD1	TRBV6-6
TGTGCCAGCAGTCCACCCCAGACAGGGGGCCTCGAGCAGTACTTC	CASSPPQTGGLEQYF	many	TRBJ2-7	TRBD1	TRBV28
TGTGCCAGCAGTTGGAACAGGTACACCGGGGAGCTGTTTTTT	CASSWNRYTGELFF	few	TRBJ2-2	NA	TRBV12-3/TRBV12-4
TGTGCCATCAGTGAGATGGGACTAGCGGGAGGTAACTCCTACGAGCAGTACTTC	CAISEMGLAGGNSYEQYF	few	TRBJ2-7	TRBD2	TRBV10-3
TGTGCCAGCAGCTCGACAGGGGCCGGCGAGCAGTACTTC	CASSSTGAGEQYF	NA	TRBJ2-7	TRBD1	TRBV7-2
TGTGCCAGCAGCTCCCAGGGTTTACTCTACGAGCAGTACTTC	CASSSQGLLYEQYF	many	TRBJ2-7	NA	TRBV7-9
TGTGCCAGCAGCGGATCCCCCGTTGCAAGCGGCTACACCTTC	CASSGSPVASGYTF	many	TRBJ1-2	NA	TRBV25-1
TGTGCCTGGAGTGTTGTAGAGGGGACTGAAGCTTTCTTT	CAWSVVEGTEAFF	NA	TRBJ1-1	NA	TRBV30
TGTGCCAGCAGCGGGAGGACAGGGACAGGGGCCAACGTCCTGACTTTC	CASSGRTGTGANVLTF	few	TRBJ2-6	TRBD1	TRBV7-2
TGCAGCGTTGAACCGACAGGGGGATTGAACTATGGCTACACCTTC	CSVEPTGGLNYGYTF	many	TRBJ1-2	TRBD1	TRBV29-1
TGTGCCAGCTCACCATACAGCGTACATCGGAATTCACCCCTCCACTTT	CASSPYSVHRNSPLHF	few	TRBJ1-6	NA	TRBV18
TGTGCCAGCAGCGTAGCCCAGGTTAGTCAGCCCCAGCATTTT	CASSVAQVSQPQHF	many	TRBJ1-5	NA	TRBV9
TGCGCCAGCAGCTTGGACAGCGGGGAGCTGTTTTTT	CASSLDSGELFF	many	TRBJ2-2	NA	TRBV5-1
TGTGCCAGCAGCTCCGGACTAGCGGGAGTTTCGACAGATACGCAGTATTTT	CASSSGLAGVSTDTQYF	many	TRBJ2-3	TRBD2	TRBV6-5
TGTGCCAGCAGCTTACAGAACACCGGGGAGCTGTTTTTT	CASSLQNTGELFF	few	TRBJ2-2	NA	TRBV13